Below, 19 T cell receptor beta chains from the same sample are listed, as sequenced in a study of T cell repertoires in cytomegalovirus infection. In TCRdb, the reads were re-called with MiXCR into one record per CDR3 protein. The sample consists of roughly 280,000 distinct CDR3 sequences, roughly a fifth of them appearing once. Their cognate antigens are unknown. The sample in question was cultured PBMCs, obtained from culture after CMV antigen stimulation. The source is a human donor in good health (CMV status not recorded). Some clones in this sample may be carry-over from other donors' samples.

This clonotype showed up just a few times. The genes are TRBV5-1 and TRBJ2-5; D not resolved. The ends were cut back, 0 bases at V and 3 bases at J, with 9 bases in the middle. This CDR3 comprises 14 residues. Germline V lookup: CDR1 SGHRS, CDR2 YFSETQ. CDR3 sequence: CASSLAQVEETQYF. The CDR3 bases are TGCGCCAGCAGCTTGGCCCAAGTGGAAGAGACCCAGTACTTC.

The chain joins TRBV15 to TRBJ2-1, with TRBD2 matching over 8 bases. The J segment lost 10 bases and the V segment lost 3 bases, leaving 11 bases of the junction unmatched. The CDR3 runs to 15 residues. The V gene's germline CDR1 is LNHNV and CDR2 YYDKDF (reference sequence). CDR3 region: CATSRSLGLAGEQFF. DNA of the CDR3: TGTGCCACCAGCAGGTCCCTCGGACTAGCAGGAGAGCAGTTCTTC.

This clonotype was counted only a few times. V gene TRBV7-2 combines with J gene TRBJ1-2; D remains ambiguous. Per germline, CDR1 SGHTA and CDR2 FQGNSA. Trimming left V 5 bases short and J 7 bases short, with 11 bases between. This CDR3 region has 12 residues. The CDR3, as DNA: TGTGCCAGCAGCCCGTCGGACTCTGGCTACACCTTC. Translating gives CASSPSDSGYTF.

The chain recombines TRBV28 with TRBJ2-7; TRBD2 matches at 12 bases. The CDR3 contains 16 residues. V trimming: 4 bases; J trimming: 6 bases; junction bases outside the gene matches: 10. The germline CDR1 and CDR2 sequences are MDHEN and SYDVKM. This CDR3 is CASSSSRLAGVLEQYF. The CDR3 DNA sequence: TGTGCCAGCAGTTCGTCACGACTAGCGGGAGTTCTCGAGCAGTACTTC.

The V gene is TRBV10-3, the J gene TRBJ1-4, with no clear D. This CDR3 is 16 amino acids long. The V gene's germline CDR1 is ENHRY and CDR2 SYGVKD. V gave up 3 bases and J gave up 8 bases, with 19 bases separating them. The CDR3 spells CAISDPLRTDGEKLFF. The CDR3 DNA reads as TGTGCCATCAGTGACCCACTACGGACGGATGGGGAAAAACTGTTTTTT.

V is TRBV12-3 or TRBV12-4 and J is TRBJ2-2; D unclear. The CDR3 sequence is 13 residues long. With 4 bases removed from V and 6 bases from J, the gap between germline ends came to 9 bases. The CDR3 reads CASSSRIPGELFF. DNA for the CDR3: TGTGCCAGCAGTTCGCGGATCCCCGGGGAGCTGTTTTTT.

This clonotype appeared many times. The chain links TRBV7-9 to TRBJ2-1, with TRBD2 identical over 8 bases. Per germline, CDR1 SEHNR and CDR2 FQNEAQ (reference sequence). This CDR3 contains 17 residues. J gave up 4 bases and V 2 bases, and 10 bases lay outside the gene matches. CDR3 nucleotides: TGTGCCAGCAGCTTATTCCCGGCGGGAGGCAAATACAATGAGCAGTTCTTC. Translating it yields CASSLFPAGGKYNEQFF.

This chain joins TRBV7-2 and TRBJ1-2; D gene unclear. The ends were cut back, 10 bases at V and 4 bases at J, with 16 bases in the middle. Looked up from germline, CDR1 is SGHTA and CDR2 is FQGNSA. This CDR3 has 13 residues. CDR3 DNA sequence: TGTGCCACCAAGCGGCGAGCTTCCTATGGCTACACCTTC. It translates to CATKRRASYGYTF.

The chain is built from TRBV20-1 and TRBJ1-2, with TRBD1 matching over 7 bases. The CDR3 length is 13 residues. The ends lost 4 bases at V and 5 bases at J; junction bases unmatched: 7. Per germline, CDR1 DFQATT and CDR2 SNEGSKA (reference sequence). The CDR3 loop reads CSAKWDSRYGYTF. The CDR3 DNA reads as TGCAGTGCTAAGTGGGACAGTCGTTATGGCTACACCTTC.

This clonotype was counted ten times or more. The rearrangement joins TRBV19 to TRBJ2-1; 8 bases agree with TRBD2. J gave up 5 bases and V 6 bases, and 9 bases lay outside the gene matches. The CDR3 contains 15 residues. Germline CDR1 is LNHDA and CDR2 is SQIVND (reference sequence). CDR3 amino acids: CASRSLREANNEQFF. CDR3 DNA: TGTGCCAGTAGATCACTGCGGGAGGCCAACAATGAGCAGTTCTTC.

The J gene is TRBJ2-2, the V gene TRBV5-4, with D possibly TRBD1 on 5 matching bases. The CDR3 has 15 residues. Germline CDR1 reads SGHNT; CDR2 reads YYREEE (reference sequence). Trimming took 1 base from V and 4 from J, leaving 11 bases between them. Here the CDR3 reads CASSLQGWSTGELFF. The CDR3 DNA reads TGTGCCAGCAGCTTGCAGGGCTGGAGCACCGGGGAGCTGTTTTTT. The variable domain in full, completed from reference TRBV5-4 and TRBJ2-2, reads ETGVTQSPTHLIKTRGQQVTLRCSSQSGHNTVSWYQQALGQGPQFIFQYYREEENGRGNFPPRFSGLQFPNYSSELNVNALELDDSALYLCASSLQGWSTGELFFGEGSRLTVL.

The chain has TRBV27 and TRBJ2-7, with a tentative D call TRBD2 (6 bases). There are 14 residues in the CDR3. The germline V gene has CDR1 MNHEY and CDR2 SMNVEV (reference sequence). V lost 6 bases to trimming and J lost 0 bases, with 12 bases between them. As DNA, the CDR3 is TGTGCCAGCAGCCCCCGGACTACCTCCTACGAGCAGTACTTC. Translated, it gives CASSPRTTSYEQYF.

The table lists this clonotype with many counts. The chain couples TRBV7-4 to TRBJ2-7, with 8 bases lining up with TRBD1. V dropped 5 bases and J dropped 5; count of bases not matched to a gene: 8. CDR3 length: 14 amino acids. Germline-derived CDR1 and CDR2 are SGHVT and SQSDAQ. CDR3 amino acids: CASSPQTGDDEQYF. The CDR3 DNA is TGTGCCAGCAGCCCTCAGACAGGGGATGACGAGCAGTACTTC.

Many counts were recorded for this clonotype. This chain joins TRBV7-2 and TRBJ1-5, with D possibly being TRBD1 (6 bases). The germline CDR1 and CDR2 sequences are SGHTA and FQGNSA. V gave up 3 bases and J gave up 6 bases, with 12 bases separating them. The CDR3 has 14 residues. The CDR3 coding sequence is TGTGCCAGCAGCTTTAGGGGGTCCCCTCAGCCCCAGCATTTT. It encodes CASSFRGSPQPQHF. Full variable domain (rest looked up from reference TRBV7-2 and TRBJ1-5): GAGVSQSPSNKVTEKGKDVELRCDPISGHTALYWYRQSLGQGLEFLIYFQGNSAPDKSGLPSDRFSAERTGGSVSTLTIQRTQQEDSAVYLCASSFRGSPQPQHFGDGTRLSIL.

The gene calls are TRBV29-1 and TRBJ1-3; D gene uncertain. V lost 2 bases and J 4 bases, leaving 3 bases between the germline ends. In germline, CDR1 is SQVTM, CDR2 ANQGSEA. CDR3 size: 11 residues. CDR3 sequence: CSVEKGNTIYF. CDR3 nucleotide sequence: TGCAGCGTTGAAAAGGGAAACACCATATATTTT.

This clonotype came up a few times. This rearrangement joins TRBV27 to TRBJ1-1; 7 nucleotides line up with TRBD1. The CDR3 is made up of 14 amino acids. The V and J ends lost 6 bases and 5 bases, in that order; junction bases with no gene match: 9. Germline CDR1 reads MNHEY; CDR2 reads SMNVEV (reference sequence). The CDR3 is CASRPDRAGTEAFF. CDR3 bases: TGTGCCAGCAGGCCTGACAGGGCGGGGACTGAAGCTTTCTTT.

This clonotype was observed many times. The CDR3 DNA is TGCGCCAGCAGTGACCCAACTCTAGCTATCCACACAGATACGCAGTATTTT. The encoded protein is CASSDPTLAIHTDTQYF. V usage is TRBV10-2 and J usage is TRBJ2-3; D is possibly TRBD2 (5 bases). Germline CDR1 is WSHSY and CDR2 is SAAADI. Trimming took off 3 bases at V and 2 bases at J, with 18 bases between the two ends. This CDR3 contains 17 residues.

This clonotype was seen more than once but under ten times. This chain uses TRBV7-4 with TRBJ2-7, with D unclear. This CDR3 has 12 residues. Trimming cost V 4 bases and J 2 bases, with 6 bases left between them. Germline V CDR1 and CDR2: SGHVT, SQSDAQ. For the CDR3, the DNA is TGTGCCAGCAGCTCCCACCCCTACGAGCAGTACTTC. This gives the protein CASSSHPYEQYF.

This clonotype occurred many times. The chain carries TRBV27 and TRBJ2-3; 9 bases are a match to TRBD1. V was clipped by 6 bases and J by 3 bases; unmatched bases: 7. CDR3 length: 15 amino acids. Germline V gene sequence: CDR1 MNHEY, CDR2 SMNVEV (reference sequence). CDR3 residues: CASSLGQGLTDTQYF. CDR3 bases: TGTGCCAGCAGCCTGGGACAGGGTCTAACAGATACGCAGTATTTT.